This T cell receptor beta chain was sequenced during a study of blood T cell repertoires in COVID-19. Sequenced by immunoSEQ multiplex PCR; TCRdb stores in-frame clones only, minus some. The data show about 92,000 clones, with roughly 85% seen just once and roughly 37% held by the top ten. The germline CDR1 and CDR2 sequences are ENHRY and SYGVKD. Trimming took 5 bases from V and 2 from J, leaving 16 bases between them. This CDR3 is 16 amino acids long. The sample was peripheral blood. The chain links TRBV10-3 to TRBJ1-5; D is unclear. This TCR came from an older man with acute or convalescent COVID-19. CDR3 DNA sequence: TGTGCCATCAGTCCCGGTGGCGCCGAGGGCAATCAGCCCCAGCATTTT. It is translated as CAISPGGAEGNQPQHF.